The 18 T cell receptor beta chains presented below share a single source sample, sequenced in a study of blood T cells in healthy people across ages. A second about 7 to 11 cycle PCR used barcoded and J-beta primers. TCRdb fed the 5' RACE reads into MiXCR, producing one record per CDR3 protein. The data contain about 760,000 distinct CDR3 sequences, 20% to 25% of them singletons. These data were also reused for a study on T cells of mothers and their children.

The source material was blood. These receptors originate from a boy between 10 and 17 years old in good health.

In this sample, this clonotype turned up a few times. For the CDR3, the DNA is TGCAGTGCTAGGGACAGGGGGACCGGGGAGCTGTTTTTT. The encoded protein is CSARDRGTGELFF. The chain uses TRBV20-1 and TRBJ2-2; 10 bases are shared with TRBD1. Germline V gene data show CDR1 as DFQATT and CDR2 as SNEGSKA (reference sequence). The length of the CDR3 is 13 residues. J was trimmed by 5 bases and V by 3 bases; bases with no gene match: 0.

Only a few counts were recorded for this clonotype. In nucleotides, the CDR3 is TGTGCCATCAGCGACGGTCGGGGAGCTGGGGAAAAACTGTTTTTT. Its translation is CAISDGRGAGEKLFF. The gene calls are TRBV10-3 and TRBJ1-4; D is unclear. Germline CDR1 reads ENHRY; CDR2 reads SYGVKD. This CDR3 contains 15 residues. The ends were cut back, 6 bases at V and 8 bases at J, with 19 bases in the middle.

This sequence joins TRBV28 and TRBJ1-2; maybe TRBD1 (5 bases). With 3 bases removed from V and 4 bases from J, the gap between germline ends came to 15 bases. Germline-derived CDR1 and CDR2 are MDHEN and SYDVKM. The CDR3 loop spans 15 amino acids. The CDR3 sequence: CASSFQPEGTYGYTF. CDR3 in DNA: TGTGCCAGCAGTTTTCAACCAGAGGGGACCTATGGCTACACCTTC.

This chain uses TRBV6-6 with TRBJ1-2; TRBD1 might be the D (6 bases). Trimming pared 2 bases from V and 6 bases from J, leaving 13 bases between. The length of the CDR3 is 14 residues. Germline lookup yields CDR1 MNHNY and CDR2 SVGAGI (reference sequence). CDR3 in amino acids: CASSYLIQGDGYTF. In DNA, the CDR3 is TGTGCCAGCAGTTACCTAATACAGGGAGATGGCTACACCTTC.

This clonotype has ten or more counts. The chain couples TRBV7-2 to TRBJ2-5; D call uncertain. The CDR3 runs to 14 residues. Germline V gives CDR1 SGHTA, CDR2 FQGNSA. V was shortened by 1 base and J by 1 base, with 7 bases between the two germline ends. The CDR3 sequence is CASSLERVQETQYF. CDR3 coding DNA: TGTGCCAGCAGCTTAGAAAGGGTCCAAGAGACCCAGTACTTC. Together with reference TRBV7-2 and TRBJ2-5, the CDR3 gives the full variable domain: GAGVSQSPSNKVTEKGKDVELRCDPISGHTALYWYRQSLGQGLEFLIYFQGNSAPDKSGLPSDRFSAERTGGSVSTLTIQRTQQEDSAVYLCASSLERVQETQYFGPGTRLLVL.

The V and J genes are TRBV7-9 and TRBJ2-4; 12 bases fit TRBD2. Germline CDR1 and CDR2: SEHNR and FQNEAQ (reference sequence). V lost 6 bases and J lost 4; bases outside the gene matches: 7. The CDR3 covers 16 residues. The CDR3 sequence is CASSLLAGGRKNIQYF. The CDR3 DNA is TGTGCCAGCAGTTTACTAGCGGGAGGACGTAAAAACATTCAGTACTTC.

V gene TRBV27 combines with J gene TRBJ2-3; tentatively, D is TRBD2 (6 bases). Germline-derived CDR1 and CDR2 are MNHEY and SMNVEV (reference sequence). The CDR3 is 16 residues long. Trimming shortened V by 2 bases and J by 5 bases, and 17 bases separated the two germline ends. The CDR3 reads CASSLGGAGRKDTQYF. As DNA, the CDR3 is TGTGCCAGCAGTTTAGGTGGGGCAGGGAGGAAAGATACGCAGTATTTT.

About this clonotype itself: An end of the junction does not agree with germline; a read error may underlie this. The rearrangement joins TRBV7-7 to TRBJ2-2, with D maybe TRBD2 (6 bases). The CDR3 has 16 residues. The germline V gene encodes CDR1 SSHAT and CDR2 FNYEAQ (reference sequence). CDR3 nucleotide sequence: TGTGCTAGCAGCTTAGCGGTTACGGCGGCCACCGGGGAGCTGTTTTTT. It yields the protein CASSLAVTAATGELFF.

The sample holds a few counts of this clonotype. Compared with germline, one end of the junction differs, possibly owing to a read error. J is TRBJ1-6 and V is TRBV7-9; D is unclear. The CDR3 loop spans 14 amino acids. Germline-derived CDR1 and CDR2 are SEHNR and FQNEAQ (reference sequence). CDR3 sequence: CASSLDTLNSPLHF. Written as DNA, the CDR3 is TGTGCCAGTAGCTTAGACACTTTAAATTCACCCCTCCACTTT.

Worth noting for this clonotype: At one boundary the junction diverges from the germline segment, which might be a read error. The chain recombines TRBV2 with TRBJ1-4; 9 bases are shared with TRBD1. Germline loops: CDR1 SNHLY, CDR2 FYNNEI. The CDR3 runs to 14 residues. The CDR3 is CASSLDRGPAKLFF. In nucleotides, the CDR3 is TGCGCCAGCAGTCTGGACAGGGGCCCAGCTAAACTGTTTTTT.

V is TRBV7-3 and J is TRBJ2-1; 10 nucleotides agree with TRBD2. Germline loops: CDR1 SGHTA, CDR2 FQGTGA. V lost 4 bases to trimming and J lost 3 bases; unmatched junction nucleotides: 3. The CDR3 loop spans 15 amino acids. The CDR3: CASSSGLAIYNEQFF. In DNA, the CDR3 is TGTGCCAGCAGCTCGGGACTAGCGATCTACAATGAGCAGTTCTTC.

The gene calls are TRBV7-9 and TRBJ2-7; TRBD1 might be the D (6 bases). Trimming removed 3 bases at V and 4 bases at J, with 22 bases between. CDR1 is SEHNR and CDR2 is FQNEAQ in the germline V gene (reference sequence). The CDR3 totals 17 residues. This CDR3 reads CASSFQGPGQTPYEQYF. The CDR3 DNA follows: TGTGCCAGCAGCTTTCAGGGGCCGGGCCAGACCCCTTACGAGCAGTACTTC. Full variable domain (outside the CDR3, taken from reference TRBV7-9 and TRBJ2-7): DTGVSQNPRHKITKRGQNVTFRCDPISEHNRLYWYRQTLGQGPEFLTYFQNEAQLEKSRLLSDRFSAERPKGSFSTLEIQRTEQGDSAMYLCASSFQGPGQTPYEQYFGPGTRLTVT.

The CDR3: CASSLGIADTEAFF. CDR3 bases: TGTGCCAGCAGCTTGGGCATCGCGGACACTGAAGCTTTCTTT. This chain uses TRBV5-5 with TRBJ1-1; the D is unclear. The ends were cut back, 0 bases at V and 3 bases at J, with 9 bases in the middle. This CDR3 is built from 14 residues. Germline V CDR1 and CDR2: SGHKS, YYEKEE (reference sequence).

This rearrangement joins TRBV6-4 to TRBJ1-5; D may be TRBD1 (6 bases). Germline V lookup: CDR1 MRHNA, CDR2 SNTAGT. Trimming removed 6 bases at V and 6 bases at J, with 18 bases between. There are 15 residues in the CDR3. CDR3 nucleotides: TGTGCCAGCAGAGAGAGGGACATTCACCCTCAGCCCCAGCATTTT. Its translation: CASRERDIHPQPQHF.

The chain uses TRBV7-9 and TRBJ1-5; 11 bases agree with TRBD1. Germline loops: CDR1 SEHNR, CDR2 FQNEAQ (reference sequence). The CDR3 is 14 residues long. Germline trimming cut 5 bases from V and 9 bases from J; bases unmatched to any gene: 6. This CDR3 is CASSPRTGGAPQHF. CDR3 coding DNA: TGTGCCAGCAGCCCCAGGACAGGGGGCGCGCCCCAGCATTTT.

In this sample, this clonotype turned up a few times. The chain has TRBV12-3 or TRBV12-4 and TRBJ1-5; TRBD1 aligns across 7 bases. This CDR3 region has 14 residues. Germline trimming cut 4 bases from V and 5 bases from J; bases unmatched to any gene: 5. DNA of the CDR3: TGTGCCAGCAGTTCACCAGGGGGACATCAGCCCCAGCATTTT. It translates to CASSSPGGHQPQHF.

The chain carries TRBV28 and TRBJ2-4, with TRBD2 identical over 11 bases. V lost 5 bases to trimming and J lost 11 bases; unmatched junction nucleotides: 14. Looked up from germline, CDR1 is MDHEN and CDR2 is SYDVKM. This CDR3 has 16 residues. CDR3 loop: CASSPGGIGLAGLQYF. The CDR3 region has the DNA TGTGCCAGCAGTCCCGGGGGTATTGGACTAGCGGGCCTTCAGTACTTC.

The rearrangement links TRBV7-9 to TRBJ2-2; D is undetermined. The CDR3 consists of 16 residues. Trimming cost V 5 bases and J 5 bases, with 18 bases left between them. Germline CDR1 and CDR2: SEHNR and FQNEAQ (reference sequence). CDR3 protein: CASSRVPGSGTGELFF. The CDR3 DNA sequence: TGTGCCAGCAGCCGTGTTCCGGGTAGTGGAACCGGGGAGCTGTTTTTT.